This T cell receptor (beta chain) was identified in a study of cytomegalovirus exposure and HLA in healthy donors. Study observations and caveats: A later analysis linked a missense DCLRE1C variant to TCR beta V- and J-gene trimming. In terms of immune exposure information, only CMV serostatus was available.

With 60 Vbeta and 13 Jbeta primers, the PCR was carried out. The repertoire was sequenced with immunoSEQ multiplex PCR; TCRdb's copy has only in-frame clones and lacks some. The profile covers 100,000 or so clones, with about four fifths appearing a single time and 10% taken by the ten largest. Concerning this clone: Antigen: not known.

The CDR3 sequence is 14 residues long. V lost 6 bases and J 1 base, leaving 10 bases between the germline ends. The V gene's germline CDR1 is MDHEN and CDR2 SYDVKM. Sequencing was carried out using PBMCs. The TCR sequence derives from a human donor in good health. The rearrangement links TRBV28 to TRBJ2-1; tentatively, D is TRBD1 (6 bases). CDR3: CASSHGQSYNEQFF. CDR3 DNA sequence: TGTGCCAGCAGCCATGGACAGTCCTACAATGAGCAGTTCTTC. The full variable domain, completed using reference TRBV28 and TRBJ2-1, is DVKVTQSSRYLVKRTGEKVFLECVQDMDHENMFWYRQDPGLGLRLIYFSYDVKMKEKGDIPEGYSVSREKKERFSLILESASTNQTSMYLCASSHGQSYNEQFFGPGTRLTVL.